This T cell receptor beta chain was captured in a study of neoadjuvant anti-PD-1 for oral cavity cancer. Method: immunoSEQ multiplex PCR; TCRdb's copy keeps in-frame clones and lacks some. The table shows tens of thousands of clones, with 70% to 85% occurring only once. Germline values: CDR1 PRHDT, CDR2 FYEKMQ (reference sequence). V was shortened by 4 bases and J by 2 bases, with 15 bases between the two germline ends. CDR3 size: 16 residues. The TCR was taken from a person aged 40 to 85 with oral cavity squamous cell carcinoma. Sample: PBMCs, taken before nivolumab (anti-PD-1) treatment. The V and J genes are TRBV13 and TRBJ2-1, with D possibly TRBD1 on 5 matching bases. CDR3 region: CASSSYGGAAYNEQFF. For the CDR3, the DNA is TGTGCCAGCAGCTCCTACGGTGGGGCCGCCTACAATGAGCAGTTCTTC. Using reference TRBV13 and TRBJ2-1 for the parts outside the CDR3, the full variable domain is AAGVIQSPRHLIKEKRETATLKCYPIPRHDTVYWYQQGPGQDPQFLISFYEKMQSDKGSIPDRFSAQQFSDYHSELNMSSLELGDSALYFCASSSYGGAAYNEQFFGPGTRLTVL.